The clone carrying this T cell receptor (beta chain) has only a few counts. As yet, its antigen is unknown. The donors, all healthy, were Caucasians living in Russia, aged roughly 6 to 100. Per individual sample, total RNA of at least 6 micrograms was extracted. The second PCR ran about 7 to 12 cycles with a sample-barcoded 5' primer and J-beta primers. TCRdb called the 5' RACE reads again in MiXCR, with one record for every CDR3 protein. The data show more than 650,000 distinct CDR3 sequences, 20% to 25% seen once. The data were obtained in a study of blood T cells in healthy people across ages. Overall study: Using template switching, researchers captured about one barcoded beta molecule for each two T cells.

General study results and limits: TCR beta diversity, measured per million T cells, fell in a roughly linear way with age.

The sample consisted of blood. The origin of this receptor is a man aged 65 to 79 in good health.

This CDR3 reads CASSVGGVEEKLFF. The CDR3 coding sequence is TGTGCCAGCAGTGTAGGGGGCGTGGAGGAAAAACTGTTTTTT. The J gene is TRBJ1-4, the V gene TRBV28; 7 nucleotides match TRBD1. The CDR3 is made up of 14 amino acids. Germline V gene sequence: CDR1 MDHEN, CDR2 SYDVKM. Trimming cost V 5 bases and J 8 bases; bases outside gene matches: 8.